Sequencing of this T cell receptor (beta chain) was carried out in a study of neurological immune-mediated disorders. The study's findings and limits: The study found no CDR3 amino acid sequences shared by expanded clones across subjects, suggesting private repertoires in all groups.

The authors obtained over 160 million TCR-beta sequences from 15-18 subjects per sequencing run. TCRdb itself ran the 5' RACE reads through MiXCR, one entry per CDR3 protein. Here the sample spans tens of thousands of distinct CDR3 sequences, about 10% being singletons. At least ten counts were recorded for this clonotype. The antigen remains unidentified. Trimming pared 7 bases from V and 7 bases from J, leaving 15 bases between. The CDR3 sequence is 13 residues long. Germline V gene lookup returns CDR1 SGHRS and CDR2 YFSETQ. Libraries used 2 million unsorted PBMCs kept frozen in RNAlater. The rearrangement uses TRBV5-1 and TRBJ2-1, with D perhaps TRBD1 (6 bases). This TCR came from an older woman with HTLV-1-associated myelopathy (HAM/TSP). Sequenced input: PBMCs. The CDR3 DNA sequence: TGCGCCAGCCAGGGGAAGGCTGGTAATGAGCAGTTCTTC. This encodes CASQGKAGNEQFF.